This is a list of T cell receptor beta chains from one sample in a study of blood T cell repertoires in COVID-19. The protocol was immunoSEQ multiplex PCR, while the TCRdb copy is restricted to in-frame clones and leaves out a portion. Among over 150,000 clones listed, around 82% were seen once. What was sequenced was peripheral blood. Receptor source: a man aged 18-30 years with active or convalescent COVID-19. The CDR3 runs from the conserved cysteine through the conserved F or W. The order of the fields is CDR3 length, clone size, V gene, CDR3 protein. Size is stated for part of the rows, as once, few or many counts, or as a class when the clone is expanded.

>17|.|TRBV9
CASSVVAGDLMYNEQFF
>13|once|TRBV5-1
CASSLGGYYEQYF
>14|.|TRBV5-1
CASSREGNTGELFF
>16|.|TRBV5-4
CASSLGGTGGYYEQYF
>15|few|TRBV7-2
CASSLEPGGSYEQYF
>14|.|TRBV10-3
CAISTGTDGSPLHF
>14|.|TRBV2
CASRQRATNEKLFF
>15|.|TRBV2
CATRFQGGINNEQFF
>16|.|TRBV27
CASSLLGLGGRNEQFF
>14|.|TRBV4-3
CASSQEMRYNEQFF
>15|.|TRBV5-1
CASSFTGTGGTEAFF
>14|.|TRBV19
CASSLDRGSNEQFF
>14|.|TRBV18
CASSPEFLRGELFF
>16|.|TRBV19
CASSMTTGVANSPLHF
>16|.|TRBV12-5
CASGYRQGGSGNEQFF
>15|.|TRBV7-2
CASSLAAGGSYEQYF
>15|once|TRBV6-1
CASSQLAGDFNEQFF
>16|.|TRBV7-9
CASSLDGGLAKNIQYF
>15|few|TRBV6-6
CASSTLGQGDNGYTF
>19|.|TRBV28
CASRLGTSGSAPGANVLTF
>16|once|TRBV18
CASSPPVDLPFNEQFF
>14|.|TRBV6-5
CASLWDRGAQPQHF
>15|once|TRBV7-8
CASSLRGGPNQPQHF
>14|.|TRBV5-6
CASSRTGVNSPLHF
>14|.|TRBV28
CASSSGDFSYEQYF
>16|once|TRBV4-2
CASSQDGLARTSEQFF
>14|.|TRBV19
CASRGRAGTYEQYF
>15|.|TRBV5-1
CASSLEAGGNTEAFF
>15|.|TRBV5-1
CASLNSGLAGDEQFF
>14|.|TRBV5-6
CASSTETGYYGYTF